A selection of T cell receptor beta chains follows, all from one sample in a study of cytomegalovirus exposure and HLA in healthy donors. Produced via immunoSEQ multiplex PCR; TCRdb's table is partial and in-frame only. This sample yields around 200,000 clones, of which around 76% are seen a single time; 5.5% to 7.5% belongs to the top ten. Sequencing was performed on PBMCs. Source of these receptors: a man aged 40-49 years in good health and CMV-seropositive. Both conserved end residues are part of each CDR3. The D gene is left open where the match is weak. Some rows have no size entry. The others give once, few or many, or a class for an expanded clone.

J	size	V	D	CDR3	DNA
TRBJ2-3	-	TRBV28	-	CASSFGASTDTQYF	TGTGCCAGCAGTTTTGGGGCTAGCACAGATACGCAGTATTTT
TRBJ1-2	-	TRBV5-1	-	CASSLERGFGYGYTF	TGCGCCAGCAGCTTGGAACGGGGGTTTGGCTATGGCTACACCTTC
TRBJ2-7	-	TRBV6-5	-	CASSYSGRFIPYEQYF	TGTGCCAGCAGTTACTCGGGCAGATTCATCCCCTACGAGCAGTACTTC
TRBJ1-2	-	TRBV27	-	CASSSITGNYGYTF	TGTGCCAGCAGTTCAATTACAGGGAACTATGGCTACACCTTC
TRBJ1-5	once	TRBV2	-	CASSGSIRQPQHF	TGTGCCAGCAGTGGGAGTATTCGTCAGCCCCAGCATTTT
TRBJ2-1	-	TRBV29-1	TRBD2	CSALGLGIYNEQFF	TGCAGCGCCCTGGGACTAGGAATCTACAATGAGCAGTTCTTC
TRBJ1-1	few	TRBV29-1	-	CSVEWGGGSTEAFF	TGCAGCGTTGAGTGGGGCGGCGGGAGCACTGAAGCTTTCTTT
TRBJ2-7	-	TRBV14	-	CASSLVLTISYEQYF	TGTGCCAGCAGCCTGGTCCTAACCATCTCCTACGAGCAGTACTTC
TRBJ2-1	-	TRBV12-5	TRBD2	CASGPPSGSYNEQFF	TGTGCTAGTGGTCCCCCTAGCGGGAGCTACAATGAGCAGTTCTTC
TRBJ2-5	-	TRBV15	-	CATSRAPDSQETQYF	TGTGCCACCAGCAGAGCCCCGGACAGCCAAGAGACCCAGTACTTC
TRBJ2-1	-	TRBV5-4	-	CASSLPGGAYNEQFF	TGTGCCAGCAGCTTGCCAGGAGGGGCGTACAATGAGCAGTTCTTC
TRBJ2-1	-	TRBV7-9	TRBD2	CASSSWTSGSPNEQFF	TGTGCCAGCAGCTCTTGGACTAGCGGGAGTCCGAATGAGCAGTTCTTC
TRBJ1-1	-	TRBV19	-	CASSPTLNTEAFF	TGTGCCAGTAGCCCTACTTTGAACACTGAAGCTTTCTTT
TRBJ1-3	-	TRBV18	-	CASSYDSAGNTIYF	TGTGCCAGCTCGTACGACAGCGCTGGAAACACCATATATTTT
TRBJ2-5	-	TRBV11-3	TRBD1	CASSMNRGPQYF	TGTGCCAGCAGCATGAACAGGGGACCCCAGTACTTC
TRBJ2-1	few	TRBV7-3	TRBD2	CASSLTSGSNEQFF	TGTGCCAGCAGTTTAACTAGCGGGAGTAATGAGCAGTTCTTC
TRBJ2-3	-	TRBV19	-	CASSTGQTSTDTQYF	TGTGCCAGTAGTACAGGGCAGACTAGCACAGATACGCAGTATTTT
TRBJ2-2	-	TRBV6-5	-	CASESAAGELFF	TGTGCCAGCGAAAGCGCGGCCGGGGAGCTGTTTTTT
TRBJ2-3	-	TRBV6-5	-	CASSSQQPTSTDTQYF	TGTGCCAGCAGTTCCCAACAACCGACTAGCACAGATACGCAGTATTTT
TRBJ1-1	-	TRBV7-6	-	CASSLVTGNTEAFF	TGTGCCAGCAGCTTAGTCACGGGGAACACTGAAGCTTTCTTT
TRBJ2-7	-	TRBV9	-	CASSVAGHLTYEQYF	TGTGCCAGCAGCGTAGCGGGACACCTAACCTACGAGCAGTACTTC
TRBJ1-3	-	TRBV5-6	-	CASSLTGRSGNTIYF	TGTGCCAGCAGCTTGACAGGAAGATCTGGAAACACCATATATTTT
TRBJ1-3	-	TRBV9	-	CASSEDPGALAGNTIYF	TGTGCCAGCAGCGAAGATCCAGGGGCGCTGGCTGGAAACACCATATATTTT
TRBJ2-7	-	TRBV27	-	CASSSGLSRYEQYF	TGTGCCAGCAGTTCCGGACTGTCCCGGTACGAGCAGTACTTC
TRBJ2-1	-	TRBV27	-	CASSRGYNEQFF	TGTGCCAGCAGTAGGGGTTACAATGAGCAGTTCTTC
TRBJ2-5	-	TRBV18	TRBD1	CASSPGTEETQYF	TGTGCCAGCTCACCGGGGACAGAAGAGACCCAGTACTTC
TRBJ2-7	-	TRBV4-1	-	CASSQDGRGLYEQYF	TGCGCCAGCAGCCAAGACGGGAGAGGTCTCTACGAGCAGTACTTC
TRBJ1-4	-	TRBV5-4	TRBD1	CASSLFGTGTNEKLFF	TGTGCCAGCAGCTTATTTGGGACAGGAACTAATGAAAAACTGTTTTTT
TRBJ2-5	few	TRBV5-1	-	CASSLGPFLTGQETQYF	TGCGCCAGCAGCTTGGGACCCTTTTTGACAGGACAAGAGACCCAGTACTTC
TRBJ2-1	few	TRBV11-2	TRBD2	CASSLWGLASYNEQFF	TGTGCCAGCAGCTTATGGGGACTAGCATCTTACAATGAGCAGTTCTTC
TRBJ2-5	-	TRBV15	TRBD1	CATSTRQGVGETQYF	TGTGCCACCAGCACTCGACAGGGGGTGGGGGAGACCCAGTACTTC
TRBJ1-5	-	TRBV7-2	TRBD1	CASSFPGGGQPQHF	TGTGCCAGCAGCTTTCCAGGGGGTGGTCAGCCCCAGCATTTT
TRBJ1-1	once	TRBV23-1	-	CASSRSRATNTEAFF	TGCGCCAGCAGTCGTTCCAGGGCTACGAACACTGAAGCTTTCTTT
TRBJ1-1	-	TRBV6-1	-	CASSEVTGGDTEAFF	TGTGCCAGCAGTGAAGTTACAGGTGGGGACACTGAAGCTTTCTTT
TRBJ1-5	-	TRBV30	-	CAWSGGTSNQPQHF	TGTGCCTGGAGTGGCGGAACCAGCAATCAGCCCCAGCATTTT
TRBJ1-1	once	TRBV9	-	CASSVGRATNTEAFF	TGTGCCAGCAGCGTGGGCAGGGCGACGAACACTGAAGCTTTCTTT
TRBJ2-7	-	TRBV19	-	CASSIPGSYEQYF	TGTGCCAGTAGTATACCCGGGAGCTACGAGCAGTACTTC
TRBJ1-5	few	TRBV19	TRBD1	CASSIDSLQGRSQPQHF	TGTGCCAGTAGTATAGATTCCCTACAGGGGAGAAGTCAGCCCCAGCATTTT
TRBJ1-2	-	TRBV7-3	TRBD1	CASSPGTGHGLFYGYTF	TGTGCCAGCAGCCCGGGGACAGGACACGGCCTTTTCTATGGCTACACCTTC
TRBJ1-1	-	TRBV21-1	-	CASSATTGNTEAFF	TGTGCCAGCAGCGCCACAACAGGGAACACTGAAGCTTTCTTT
TRBJ2-1	-	TRBV7-3	TRBD2	CASSLGRVNEQFF	TGTGCCAGCAGCCTAGGGAGGGTGAATGAGCAGTTCTTC
TRBJ2-5	-	TRBV4-1	-	CASSQISADPREETQYF	TGCGCCAGCAGCCAGATTTCAGCGGACCCGAGGGAGGAGACCCAGTACTTC
TRBJ2-3	-	TRBV5-6	-	CASSPKLGGNTQYF	TGTGCCAGCAGCCCCAAATTGGGCGGGAATACGCAGTATTTT
TRBJ2-6	-	TRBV18	TRBD1	CASSPLGQAGANVLTF	TGTGCCAGCTCACCACTCGGACAGGCTGGGGCCAACGTCCTGACTTTC
TRBJ2-7	few	TRBV6-4	TRBD1	CASSEGTGGFVQYF	TGTGCCAGCAGTGAAGGGACAGGGGGCTTTGTGCAGTACTTC
TRBJ2-7	-	TRBV11-2	TRBD1	CASSLAKTGTGYSYEQYF	TGTGCCAGCAGCTTAGCTAAAACAGGGACAGGATACTCCTACGAGCAGTACTTC
TRBJ1-5	-	TRBV10-3	TRBD1	CAISGTGYQPQHF	TGTGCCATCAGTGGGACAGGGTATCAGCCCCAGCATTTT
TRBJ2-1	-	TRBV6-1	TRBD2	CASSEGLAAINEQFF	TGTGCCAGCAGTGAGGGACTAGCGGCCATCAATGAGCAGTTCTTC
TRBJ1-5	-	TRBV5-6	-	CASSYYSTVNQPQHF	TGTGCCAGCAGCTACTATTCGACAGTAAATCAGCCCCAGCATTTT
TRBJ2-7	-	TRBV5-1	TRBD1	CASSLDGQGNEQYF	TGCGCCAGCAGCTTGGATGGACAGGGCAACGAGCAGTACTTC
TRBJ2-1	-	TRBV11-3	TRBD1	CASSLGGTGVSYNEQFF	TGTGCCAGCAGCTTAGGAGGGACAGGAGTCTCCTACAATGAGCAGTTCTTC
TRBJ2-7	-	TRBV6-6	TRBD2	CASSTPTSGNYEQYF	TGTGCCAGCAGTACTCCGACTAGCGGGAACTACGAGCAGTACTTC
TRBJ2-2	once	TRBV7-9	-	CASSGRTDRPGELFF	TGTGCCAGCAGCGGTCGCACGGACAGACCCGGGGAGCTGTTTTTT
TRBJ2-3	-	TRBV5-4	TRBD2	CASSPGLAGDSTDTQYF	TGTGCCAGCAGCCCGGGACTAGCGGGAGACAGCACAGATACGCAGTATTTT
TRBJ1-2	-	TRBV25-1	-	CASSGRRTPYGYTF	TGTGCCAGCAGTGGCCGACGGACTCCCTATGGCTACACCTTC
TRBJ1-2	-	TRBV29-1	TRBD1	CSVGETGTLDGYTF	TGCAGCGTTGGGGAGACAGGGACTCTTGATGGCTACACCTTC
TRBJ1-1	few	TRBV6-5	-	CASSYWGPGSTEAFF	TGTGCCAGCAGCTACTGGGGTCCCGGGAGCACTGAAGCTTTCTTT
TRBJ2-1	-	TRBV25-1	-	CASRRGGSAYNEQFF	TGTGCCAGCAGGAGGGGGGGTTCGGCCTACAATGAGCAGTTCTTC
TRBJ2-1	-	TRBV19	-	CASSMGTYYNEQFF	TGTGCCAGTAGTATGGGGACATACTACAATGAGCAGTTCTTC
TRBJ1-4	-	TRBV11-1	-	CASSAGTLEKLFF	TGTGCCAGCAGCGCCGGGACACTTGAAAAACTGTTTTTT